This T cell receptor (beta chain) was sequenced during a study of regulatory T cells in long-lasting Graves disease. This clonotype was recorded at least ten times. Time point noted: newly diagnosed GD, antithyroid drugs for less than 3 months. Making the TCR library involved RNA that had been extracted from PBMCs. Patients came through an endocrinology department, and that department was in Xi'an, China. Germline loops: CDR1 SGHTA, CDR2 FQGNSA. The V gene end was trimmed by 5 bases and the J gene end by 3 bases; junction bases not matched to a gene: 5. The CDR3 consists of 14 residues. Relying on iRepertoire HTBI primers and Arm-PCR of CDR3 regions, the team built TCR beta libraries. TCRdb called the multiplex PCR reads again in MiXCR, with one record for every CDR3 protein. Of under 400,000 distinct CDR3 sequences in the sample, approximately 15% were seen once. The sample was also linked to a second study, of T cells in Graves' hyperthyroidism and ophthalmopathy.

The receptor's source is a man aged 40-49 years with Graves disease. This chain links TRBV7-2 with TRBJ2-7; 9 positions agree with TRBD1. Specimen: peripheral blood mononuclear cells (PBMCs), collected at new diagnosis, from a patient treated with antithyroid drugs. CDR3 loop: CASSPGTGNYEQYF. CDR3 in DNA: TGTGCCAGCAGCCCGGGGACAGGGAACTACGAGCAGTACTTC.